These 6 T cell receptor beta chains share one sample of origin, sequenced in a study of T cell responses to AZD1222 COVID-19 vaccine. Assay: immunoSEQ multiplex PCR; the TCRdb copy retains only in-frame clones and omits some. The sample holds over 65,000 clones; approximately 82% are singletons and the top ten take approximately 21%. This specimen consisted of peripheral blood, obtained on day 0 of AZD1222 vaccination. Receptor source: an adult in good health.

The chain's CDR3 is CASRPGTRTGELFF. The CDR3 region has the DNA TGTGCCAGCAGGCCCGGGACAAGAACCGGGGAGCTGTTTTTT. This rearrangement joins TRBV14 to TRBJ2-2; D possibly corresponds to TRBD1 (6 bases). Trimming took off 6 bases at V and 5 bases at J, with 13 bases between the two ends. Germline V gene lookup returns CDR1 SGHDN and CDR2 FVKESK. This CDR3 comprises 14 residues.

This rearrangement joins TRBV6-2 or TRBV6-3 to TRBJ2-7; 8 nucleotides agree with TRBD1. V lost 5 bases, J lost 1 base, and 7 bases stayed unmatched. CDR3 size: 15 residues. In germline, CDR1 is MNHEY, CDR2 SVGEGT. In DNA form, the CDR3 reads TGTGCCAGCAGTGGACAGGGTCAAGGGTCCTACGAGCAGTACTTC. Protein product: CASSGQGQGSYEQYF.

V and J are TRBV13 and TRBJ2-5, with 8 nucleotides matching TRBD2. CDR1 is PRHDT, CDR2 FYEKMQ, per germline (reference sequence). This CDR3 comprises 14 residues. V lost 5 bases and J lost 4; bases outside the gene matches: 6. The CDR3 nucleotides read TGTGCCAGCAGCCAAAGCGGGAGTAGAGAGACCCAGTACTTC. Translated, it gives CASSQSGSRETQYF.

This chain connects TRBV7-2 to TRBJ2-1; 7 nucleotides line up with TRBD2. The CDR3 extends over 15 amino acids. Germline V gives CDR1 SGHTA, CDR2 FQGNSA. The V and J ends lost 3 bases and 4 bases, in that order; junction bases with no gene match: 6. As DNA, the CDR3 is TGTGCCAGCAGCTTTTCTAGCGGCAGGTACAATGAGCAGTTCTTC. Translating gives CASSFSSGRYNEQFF.

This clone was seen once. J is TRBJ1-2 and V is TRBV3-1 (or the pseudogene TRBV3-2), with 8 bases that match TRBD1. The germline V gene has CDR1 LGHDT and CDR2 YNNKEL (reference sequence). The CDR3 has 14 residues. V shed 4 bases, J shed 1 base, and the junction held 2 bases outside the gene matches. CDR3: CASSRTGFNYGYTF. The CDR3 nucleotides are TGTGCCAGCAGCCGGACAGGGTTTAACTATGGCTACACCTTC.

V usage is TRBV11-2 and J usage is TRBJ1-1; D not certain. The V gene's germline CDR1 is SGHAT and CDR2 FQNNGV. CDR3 length: 12 amino acids. The germline V and J ends were trimmed by 6 bases and 3 bases, with 8 bases remaining between them. CDR3 sequence reads: CASSFRYTEAFF. The CDR3 DNA sequence: TGTGCCAGCAGTTTCCGGTACACTGAAGCTTTCTTT.